The source of this TCR beta chain is a study of blood T cells in healthy people across ages. A second about 7 to 12 cycle PCR used barcoded and J-beta primers. Every sample produced at least 3 million CDR3-containing paired-end reads. MiXCR, run by TCRdb on the 5' RACE reads, gives a single entry per CDR3 protein. Of about 570,000 distinct CDR3 sequences in the sample, approximately 30% were seen once. Study-wide results and limits: Observed TCR beta diversity per million T cells went down as age went up. This fall followed a roughly linear course with age.

In terms of origin and age, donors were healthy Caucasian individuals from Russia aged about 6 to 90. Peripheral blood was drawn, ten milliliters per donor. As concerns this clonotype: Its specificity is unknown.

The ends lost 6 bases at V and 2 bases at J; junction bases unmatched: 4. CDR3 length: 14 residues. The sample comprised blood. The chain has TRBV12-3 or TRBV12-4 and TRBJ2-3, with 8 bases identical to TRBD2. This sequence was found in a woman in her 70s in good health. Here the CDR3 DNA reads TGTGCCAGCAGGGTAGCGGGAAACACAGATACGCAGTATTTT. Its protein product is CASRVAGNTDTQYF.